Below, one T cell receptor (beta chain) is given with its context. The sample belongs to a study of blood T cell repertoires in COVID-19. Study overall: Sites in the United States, Italy and Spain provided acute and convalescent COVID-19 samples. T cells, B-cell-depleted T cells, or PBMCs provided the cDNA or gDNA that served as material.

In the original processing: By means of reference gene primer amplification, nucleated cell counts were estimated. The method was immunoSEQ multiplex PCR; TCRdb's version includes in-frame clones alone and lacks a portion of them. V, J and clone size were drawn from that table, and D and trimming were deduced from the DNA. The data show some 99,000 clones, with over 70% seen just once and under 7% held by the top ten. The CDR3 contains 16 residues. Trimming took 5 bases from V and 6 from J, leaving 23 bases between them. CDR1 MNHEY and CDR2 SVGEGT come from the germline V gene. J is TRBJ2-7 and V is TRBV6-2 or TRBV6-3, with D maybe TRBD2 (6 bases). The clonotype comes from a woman in her 50s with acute or convalescent COVID-19. The sequenced sample consisted of peripheral blood. The CDR3 region has the DNA TGTGCCAGCAGTGCCCGAGAAGCTTTTGGAGGGAGCGAGCAGTACTTC. As protein: CASSAREAFGGSEQYF.